The 16 T cell receptor beta chains reported below all come from one sample, sequenced in a study of T cell changes during pregnancy in multiple sclerosis. TCRdb keeps only in-frame clones here, not all; method: immunoSEQ multiplex PCR. The sample lists some 28,000 clones; more than 85% were seen once. The sequences come from CD4+ T cells from peripheral blood mononuclear cells, collected after pregnancy. The receptors were gathered from a female donor with multiple sclerosis, enrolled in a pregnancy study.

The chain is built from TRBV27 and TRBJ1-5, with D possibly matching TRBD1 (6 bases). Germline V gene data show CDR1 as MNHEY and CDR2 as SMNVEV (reference sequence). The CDR3 contains 14 residues. Trimming left V 3 bases short and J 7 bases short, with 13 bases between. The CDR3 bases are TGTGCCAGCAGTTTTACAGGGAAAGGGCAGCCCCAGCATTTT. Amino acids: CASSFTGKGQPQHF.

This clone has a single count. V is TRBV7-8 and J is TRBJ1-2, with TRBD1 matching 7 bases. This CDR3 contains 15 residues. V trimming: 5 bases; J trimming: 0 bases; junction bases outside the gene matches: 6. CDR1 and CDR2 (germline): SGHVS, FQNEAQ. This chain's CDR3 is CASSPGTAANYGYTF. The CDR3 nucleotides are TGTGCCAGCAGCCCCGGGACAGCTGCTAACTATGGCTACACCTTC. The variable domain in full, with the rest retrieved from reference TRBV7-8 and TRBJ1-2, is GAGVSQSPRYKVAKRGQDVALRCDPISGHVSLFWYQQALGQGPEFLTYFQNEAQLDKSGLPSDRFFAERPEGSVSTLKIQRTQQEDSAVYLCASSPGTAANYGYTFGSGTRLTVV.

The chain employs TRBV19 and TRBJ1-3; perhaps TRBD1 as D (6 bases). CDR1 LNHDA and CDR2 SQIVND come from the germline V gene (reference sequence). CDR3 length: 17 amino acids. Trimming took off 3 bases at V and 0 bases at J, with 15 bases between the two ends. CDR3 sequence: CASSMDSSFFSGNTIYF. In DNA, the CDR3 is TGTGCCAGTAGTATGGACAGTAGTTTTTTCTCTGGAAACACCATATATTTT.

The V gene is TRBV6-1, the J gene TRBJ2-3; D unclear. The V and J ends lost 2 bases and 0 bases respectively, with 24 bases between them. CDR1 MNHNS and CDR2 SASEGT come from the germline V gene. This CDR3 region has 20 residues. CDR3 region: CASSERSRKRPISSTDTQYF. CDR3 in DNA: TGTGCCAGCAGTGAAAGGAGTCGAAAAAGACCGATATCTAGCACAGATACGCAGTATTTT.

V usage is TRBV10-3 and J usage is TRBJ1-4, with a possible D match to TRBD1 (5 bases). Per the germline V gene, CDR1 is ENHRY and CDR2 is SYGVKD. Trimming cost V 6 bases and J 8 bases, with 10 bases left between them. There are 12 residues in the CDR3. DNA of the CDR3: TGTGCCATCAGCAGGGATGGGGAAAAACTGTTTTTT. It is translated as CAISRDGEKLFF.

V usage is TRBV19 and J usage is TRBJ1-2, with TRBD1 as a possible D gene (6 bases). Trimming removed 7 bases at V and 2 bases at J, with 8 bases between. The CDR3 totals 12 residues. Germline CDR1 and CDR2: LNHDA and SQIVND (reference sequence). Here the CDR3 reads CASTDRNYGYTF. The CDR3 DNA follows: TGTGCCAGTACGGACAGAAACTATGGCTACACCTTC.

The chain joins TRBV7-2 to TRBJ2-1, with D maybe TRBD2 (6 bases). V lost 3 bases and J 2 bases, leaving 17 bases between the germline ends. The CDR3 loop spans 17 amino acids. From germline, CDR1 is SGHTA and CDR2 FQGNSA. CDR3 amino acids: CASSFLNAGHTYNEQFF. The CDR3 nucleotides read TGTGCCAGCAGCTTCTTGAACGCGGGGCACACCTACAATGAGCAGTTCTTC.

CDR3 residues: CASSYPQKSGETQYF. The CDR3 nucleotides read TGTGCCAGCAGTTACCCCCAGAAGTCGGGGGAGACCCAGTACTTC. The genes are TRBV6-6 and TRBJ2-5, with D perhaps TRBD2 (5 bases). V dropped 2 bases and J dropped 5 bases, with 15 bases sitting between them. Looked up from germline, CDR1 is MNHNY and CDR2 is SVGAGI (reference sequence). The CDR3 sequence is 15 residues long.

CDR3 amino acids: CAWETGTYEQYF. DNA for the CDR3: TGTGCCTGGGAGACAGGGACCTACGAGCAGTACTTC. The J gene is TRBJ2-7, the V gene TRBV30; 7 bases fit TRBD1. Losses at the gene ends were 5 bases for V and 2 bases for J; bases not matched to a gene: 3. CDR1 is GTSNPN, CDR2 SVGIG, per germline (reference sequence). This CDR3 comprises 12 residues.

For the CDR3, the DNA is TGTGCCAGCAGTTACTCTGCGACAGGGAGCCAGCCCCAGCATTTT. Protein product: CASSYSATGSQPQHF. The V and J genes are TRBV6-5 and TRBJ1-5; 7 bases are shared with TRBD1. CDR1 MNHEY and CDR2 SVGAGI come from the germline V gene. This CDR3 comprises 15 residues. V was clipped by 0 bases and J by 7 bases; unmatched bases: 6.

V usage is TRBV30 and J usage is TRBJ1-2, with 7 bases matching TRBD1. Germline lookup yields CDR1 GTSNPN and CDR2 SVGIG (reference sequence). The CDR3 covers 14 residues. Losses at the gene ends were 2 bases for V and 3 bases for J; bases not matched to a gene: 6. In nucleotides, the CDR3 is TGTGCCTGGAGTCGCGGGACAGCCTACTATGGCTACACCTTC. Translating it yields CAWSRGTAYYGYTF.

This chain joins TRBV19 and TRBJ2-3; 10 nucleotides line up with TRBD1. V was pared by 7 bases and J by 5 bases, with 6 bases of the junction left unmatched. The germline gives CDR1 LNHDA, CDR2 SQIVND (reference sequence). The CDR3 is 14 residues long. This CDR3 reads CASNPGQGLDTQYF. CDR3 bases: TGTGCCAGTAATCCGGGACAGGGGTTAGATACGCAGTATTTT. Together with reference TRBV19 and TRBJ2-3, the CDR3 gives the full variable domain: DGGITQSPKYLFRKEGQNVTLSCEQNLNHDAMYWYRQDPGQGLRLIYYSQIVNDFQKGDIAEGYSVSREKKESFPLTVTSAQKNPTAFYLCASNPGQGLDTQYFGPGTRLTVL.

The chain is built from TRBV5-1 and TRBJ2-5, with D tentatively TRBD1 (5 bases). V was pared by 4 bases and J by 5 bases, with 12 bases between. This CDR3 is 13 amino acids long. Per the germline V gene, CDR1 is SGHRS and CDR2 is YFSETQ. CDR3 residues: CASSKGDWETQYF. The CDR3 DNA follows: TGCGCCAGCAGCAAAGGGGATTGGGAGACCCAGTACTTC.

The chain links TRBV5-1 to TRBJ2-7; D remains unclear. Trimming removed 0 bases from V and 0 bases from J, with 13 bases in between. This CDR3 spans 16 amino acids. Germline V CDR1 and CDR2: SGHRS, YFSETQ. The CDR3 DNA sequence: TGCGCCAGCAGCTTGGGTGGGCCCATTGGCTCCTACGAGCAGTACTTC. Its translation is CASSLGGPIGSYEQYF.

V gene TRBV11-2 combines with J gene TRBJ2-4; 8 nucleotides match TRBD1. The CDR3 length is 15 residues. CDR1 is SGHAT, CDR2 FQNNGV, per germline. With V trimmed by 1 base and J by 8 bases, 7 bases remained unmatched. In DNA form, the CDR3 reads TGTGCCAGCAGCTTAGGTTGGGACAGGACGGACATTCAGTACTTC. It encodes CASSLGWDRTDIQYF.

The V call is TRBV29-1, the J call TRBJ1-3, with 7 bases lining up with TRBD1. Per the germline V gene, CDR1 is SQVTM and CDR2 is ANQGSEA. The junction had 6 bases not matched to a gene; V was cut back by 5 bases and J by 2 bases. This CDR3 spans 14 amino acids. This CDR3 reads CSVQIDRAGNTIYF. Here the CDR3 DNA reads TGCAGCGTTCAAATAGACAGGGCTGGAAACACCATATATTTT.